A single sample is the source of the 27 T cell receptor beta chains below, sequenced in a study of shared clonotypes between healthy human individuals. Sequencing was performed with immunoSEQ multiplex PCR; in TCRdb, only in-frame clones are kept and a portion is missing. The sample shows a few million clones, around 92% of them seen only once. The sample consisted of naive CD4+ T cells from PBMCs. As for subset: CD45RA+ positively selected. These receptor sequences come from a man between 18 and 35 years old in good health. Some clones in this sample may be carry-over from other donors' samples.

Remarks on this clone: Within the sample, other DNA sequences also encode this same CDR3. The chain couples TRBV19 to TRBJ2-5; possible D gene TRBD2, 5 bases. V shed 2 bases and J shed 2 bases, with 9 bases lying between them. The CDR3 consists of 14 residues. Germline assignment: CDR1 LNHDA and CDR2 SQIVND (reference sequence). CDR3 amino acids: CASSILSGQETQYF. The DNA of the CDR3 is TGTGCCAGTAGTATACTGAGCGGACAAGAGACCCAGTACTTC.

This chain uses TRBV6-1 with TRBJ2-7; D is unresolved. V shed 6 bases and J shed 3 bases, with 9 bases lying between them. This CDR3 spans 12 amino acids. CDR1 is MNHNS, CDR2 SASEGT, per germline. CDR3 DNA: TGTGCCAGCAGGGGCTGGATCTACGAGCAGTACTTC. As protein: CASRGWIYEQYF.

The chain uses TRBV9 and TRBJ2-1, with D tentatively TRBD2 (5 bases). V lost 0 bases and J 10 bases, leaving 14 bases between the germline ends. CDR3 length: 14 residues. Germline CDR1 reads SGDLS; CDR2 reads YYNGEE. Here the CDR3 DNA reads TGTGCCAGCAGCGTAGACGTCCGACTACTAGAGCAGTTCTTC. It is translated as CASSVDVRLLEQFF.

Turning to this clone: This specimen includes other DNA sequences encoding the same CDR3. The chain combines TRBV5-1 with TRBJ1-3; D may be TRBD1 (5 bases). This CDR3 has 14 residues. Germline lookup yields CDR1 SGHRS and CDR2 YFSETQ. The ends were cut back, 0 bases at V and 4 bases at J, with 8 bases in the middle. CDR3 DNA: TGCGCCAGCAGCTTGGTGGGGACCGGAAACACCATATATTTT. Its translation: CASSLVGTGNTIYF.

The chain recombines TRBV5-1 with TRBJ2-2; 8 nucleotides agree with TRBD2. V trimming: 2 bases; J trimming: 5 bases; junction bases outside the gene matches: 8. Per germline, CDR1 SGHRS and CDR2 YFSETQ. There are 16 residues in the CDR3. CDR3 in amino acids: CASSFYGRARTGELFF. The DNA of the CDR3 is TGCGCCAGCAGCTTTTACGGGAGGGCTAGAACCGGGGAGCTGTTTTTT.

V gene TRBV6-1 combines with J gene TRBJ1-4, with 7 bases lining up with TRBD1. The germline V gene encodes CDR1 MNHNS and CDR2 SASEGT. CDR3 length: 14 amino acids. Germline trimming cut 7 bases from V and 6 bases from J; bases unmatched to any gene: 8. Written as DNA, the CDR3 is TGTGCCAGCAAGGAGGGGGCGGAGGATGAAAAACTGTTTTTT. This encodes CASKEGAEDEKLFF.

The rearrangement links TRBV29-1 to TRBJ2-7; D unresolved. Germline CDR1 and CDR2: SQVTM and ANQGSEA. The CDR3 extends over 16 amino acids. V was cut by 4 bases and J by 2 bases, with 21 bases left in between. CDR3 amino acids: CSVGHPRHTSPYEQYF. Written as DNA, the CDR3 is TGCAGCGTTGGCCACCCAAGGCACACCTCACCCTACGAGCAGTACTTC.

Concerning this clone: This sample includes further DNA sequences coding for the same CDR3. The chain employs TRBV5-4 and TRBJ1-1; perhaps TRBD1 as D (6 bases). Germline V gene lookup returns CDR1 SGHNT and CDR2 YYREEE (reference sequence). The germline V and J ends were trimmed by 2 bases and 1 base, with 12 bases remaining between them. The CDR3 is 15 amino acids. The DNA of the CDR3 is TGTGCCAGCAGCTTAGGACAGAGAGAGAACACTGAAGCTTTCTTT. Translated, it gives CASSLGQRENTEAFF.

This rearrangement joins TRBV5-1 to TRBJ2-7, with 9 bases fitting TRBD2. The CDR3 consists of 15 residues. V shed 5 bases, J shed 4 bases, and the junction held 10 bases outside the gene matches. Germline V lookup: CDR1 SGHRS, CDR2 YFSETQ. The CDR3 coding sequence is TGCGCCAGCAGGGAGGGACTAGCTCAAGCTTACGAGCAGTACTTC. It is translated as CASREGLAQAYEQYF.

Concerning this clone: The same CDR3 also results from other DNA sequences found in this sample. This chain joins TRBV5-4 and TRBJ1-1; D is undetermined. Per the germline V gene, CDR1 is SGHNT and CDR2 is YYREEE (reference sequence). CDR3 length: 13 amino acids. V gave up 1 base and J gave up 1 base, with 5 bases separating them. The chain's CDR3 is CASSLRGNTEAFF. In DNA form, the CDR3 reads TGTGCCAGCAGCTTGAGAGGGAACACTGAAGCTTTCTTT.

The chain has TRBV14 and TRBJ2-7; D gene unclear. CDR3 length: 15 residues. Germline values: CDR1 SGHDN, CDR2 FVKESK. V was cut by 0 bases and J by 10 bases, with 19 bases left in between. CDR3 region: CASSQDLGGTDHQYF. For the CDR3, the DNA is TGTGCCAGCAGCCAAGATCTCGGTGGCACGGACCACCAGTACTTC.

V gene TRBV9 combines with J gene TRBJ2-5, with 10 bases fitting TRBD1. The ends lost 4 bases at V and 4 bases at J; junction bases unmatched: 7. The length of the CDR3 is 15 residues. Germline V gene data show CDR1 as SGDLS and CDR2 as YYNGEE. In DNA form, the CDR3 reads TGTGCCAGCAGCTGGGGACAGGGGCTGGGAGAGACCCAGTACTTC. Protein: CASSWGQGLGETQYF.

The rearrangement uses TRBV7-2 and TRBJ2-1; maybe TRBD1 (6 bases). CDR1 and CDR2 (germline): SGHTA, FQGNSA. Between the trimmed V and J ends, which lost 5 bases and 9 bases, there was a span of 14 bases. CDR3 length: 13 amino acids. CDR3 region: CASSGIQGGEQFF. The CDR3, as DNA: TGTGCCAGCAGCGGGATACAGGGCGGTGAGCAGTTCTTC.

J is TRBJ2-2 and V is TRBV9, with 7 bases lining up with TRBD1. CDR3 length: 15 amino acids. CDR1 is SGDLS and CDR2 is YYNGEE in the germline V gene. Germline trimming cut 3 bases from V and 7 bases from J; bases unmatched to any gene: 9. For the CDR3, the DNA is TGTGCCAGCAGCGCCATGCACAGGGGTGGCGGGGAGCTGTTTTTT. Translation gives CASSAMHRGGGELFF.

The J gene is TRBJ1-2, the V gene TRBV19; D uncertain. The CDR3 covers 13 residues. V gave up 7 bases and J gave up 2 bases, with 11 bases separating them. Per the germline V gene, CDR1 is LNHDA and CDR2 is SQIVND (reference sequence). The CDR3 is CASNNRQNYGYTF. Written as DNA, the CDR3 is TGTGCCAGTAATAACCGACAAAACTATGGCTACACCTTC.

The chain links TRBV4-2 to TRBJ2-3, with TRBD2 matching 11 bases. This CDR3 spans 17 amino acids. Germline CDR1 and CDR2: LGHNA and YNFKEQ. Losses at the gene ends were 3 bases for V and 4 bases for J; bases not matched to a gene: 9. The CDR3 nucleotides read TGTGCCAGCAGCCAGGTCTTAGCGGGAGGGCCTCCAGATACGCAGTATTTT. Its translation is CASSQVLAGGPPDTQYF.

The chain combines TRBV5-1 with TRBJ2-1; possible D gene TRBD1, 6 bases. V dropped 0 bases and J dropped 6 bases, with 7 bases sitting between them. The CDR3 covers 13 residues. Germline values: CDR1 SGHRS, CDR2 YFSETQ. This CDR3 is CASSLVGANEQFF. The CDR3 coding sequence is TGCGCCAGCAGCTTGGTGGGGGCCAATGAGCAGTTCTTC.

The genes are TRBV7-6 and TRBJ1-5; 8 bases agree with TRBD1. Germline V CDR1 and CDR2: SGHVS, FNYEAQ. The junction had 3 bases not matched to a gene; V was cut back by 0 bases and J by 8 bases. The length of the CDR3 is 14 residues. The CDR3 protein is CASSLATGDEPQHF. In nucleotides, the CDR3 is TGTGCCAGCAGCTTAGCGACAGGGGATGAGCCCCAGCATTTT.

This sequence joins TRBV7-9 and TRBJ1-2; TRBD1 is a possible D gene (6 bases). Between the trimmed V and J ends, which lost 0 bases and 5 bases, there was a span of 10 bases. Looked up from germline, CDR1 is SEHNR and CDR2 is FQNEAQ (reference sequence). This CDR3 has 14 amino acids. The CDR3 region is CASSLATGKYGYTF. The DNA of the CDR3 is TGTGCCAGCAGCTTAGCAACAGGGAAGTATGGCTACACCTTC. The complete variable domain, with remaining parts taken from reference TRBV7-9 and TRBJ1-2, reads DTGVSQNPRHKITKRGQNVTFRCDPISEHNRLYWYRQTLGQGPEFLTYFQNEAQLEKSRLLSDRFSAERPKGSFSTLEIQRTEQGDSAMYLCASSLATGKYGYTFGSGTRLTVV.

The chain couples TRBV2 to TRBJ1-5; tentatively, D is TRBD1 (6 bases). Trimming left V 2 bases short and J 3 bases short, with 14 bases between. This CDR3 has 16 amino acids. Germline values: CDR1 SNHLY, CDR2 FYNNEI. The CDR3 region is CASSETGNFPNQPQHF. CDR3 nucleotide sequence: TGTGCCAGCAGTGAAACAGGGAATTTCCCCAATCAGCCCCAGCATTTT. Complete variable domain (other parts from reference TRBV2 and TRBJ1-5): EPEVTQTPSHQVTQMGQEVILRCVPISNHLYFYWYRQILGQKVEFLVSFYNNEISEKSEIFDDQFSVERPDGSNFTLKIRSTKLEDSAMYFCASSETGNFPNQPQHFGDGTRLSIL.

V and J are TRBV10-1 and TRBJ2-5; D possibly corresponds to TRBD2 (5 bases). Trimming removed 2 bases from V and 5 bases from J, with 12 bases in between. Per the germline V gene, CDR1 is WNHNN and CDR2 is SYGVQD (reference sequence). CDR3 size: 14 residues. In DNA form, the CDR3 reads TGCGCCAGCAGTGAGGGTGTAGGAGGCGAGACCCAGTACTTC. This translates into CASSEGVGGETQYF.

The gene calls are TRBV5-1 and TRBJ2-1, with 7 bases identical to TRBD2. V lost 7 bases, J lost 2 bases, and 9 bases stayed unmatched. From germline, CDR1 is SGHRS and CDR2 YFSETQ. The CDR3 is 15 amino acids. The CDR3 is CASGPVAGTYNEQFF. CDR3 coding DNA: TGCGCCAGCGGACCGGTAGCGGGTACCTACAATGAGCAGTTCTTC.

This clone appeared a single time. The chain carries TRBV29-1 and TRBJ2-1, with TRBD2 matching over 8 bases. The CDR3 extends over 14 amino acids. Trimming cost V 4 bases and J 9 bases; bases outside gene matches: 11. Germline V gene sequence: CDR1 SQVTM, CDR2 ANQGSEA. CDR3 nucleotide sequence: TGCAGCGTTGTGTTTCGGCGGGAGGAGGGTGAGCAGTTCTTC. Protein: CSVVFRREEGEQFF.

This clone was observed once. The chain joins TRBV29-1 to TRBJ2-4, with D perhaps matching TRBD1 or TRBD2 (5 bases each). This CDR3 region has 15 residues. CDR1 and CDR2 from the germline V gene are SQVTM and ANQGSEA. Trimming cost V 2 bases and J 6 bases, with 17 bases left between them. CDR3 DNA sequence: TGCAGCGTTGAACTGGTTGAGGTGGGGACAAACATTCAGTACTTC. This translates into CSVELVEVGTNIQYF.

The chain combines TRBV2 with TRBJ2-5; TRBD2 matches at 8 bases. With the DNA end fitting TRBJ2-7 better, the J assignment may be wrong. Germline lookup yields CDR1 SNHLY and CDR2 FYNNEI. CDR3 length equals 16 residues. The CDR3 DNA reads as TGTGCCAGCAGTCTAAGGTTCGCTAGCGGGTCCTACGAGCAGTACTTC. Amino acids: CASSLRFASGSYEQYF.

The rearrangement links TRBV7-6 to TRBJ2-2; no firm D call. The length of the CDR3 is 12 residues. V lost 3 bases and J 7 bases, leaving 6 bases between the germline ends. Germline V gene data show CDR1 as SGHVS and CDR2 as FNYEAQ. CDR3 sequence: CASSFLRGELFF. CDR3 DNA sequence: TGTGCCAGCAGCTTCCTTCGCGGGGAGCTGTTTTTT.

In its sample, this clone was seen once. This chain links TRBV29-1 with TRBJ2-7; either TRBD1 or TRBD2 may fit D (5 bases each). With 6 bases removed from V and 0 bases from J, the gap between germline ends came to 15 bases. This CDR3 has 14 amino acids. Looked up from germline, CDR1 is SQVTM and CDR2 is ANQGSEA. CDR3 sequence (DNA): TGCAGCGTCGCCCTGGGACGGAGCTCCTACGAGCAGTACTTC. It yields the protein CSVALGRSSYEQYF.